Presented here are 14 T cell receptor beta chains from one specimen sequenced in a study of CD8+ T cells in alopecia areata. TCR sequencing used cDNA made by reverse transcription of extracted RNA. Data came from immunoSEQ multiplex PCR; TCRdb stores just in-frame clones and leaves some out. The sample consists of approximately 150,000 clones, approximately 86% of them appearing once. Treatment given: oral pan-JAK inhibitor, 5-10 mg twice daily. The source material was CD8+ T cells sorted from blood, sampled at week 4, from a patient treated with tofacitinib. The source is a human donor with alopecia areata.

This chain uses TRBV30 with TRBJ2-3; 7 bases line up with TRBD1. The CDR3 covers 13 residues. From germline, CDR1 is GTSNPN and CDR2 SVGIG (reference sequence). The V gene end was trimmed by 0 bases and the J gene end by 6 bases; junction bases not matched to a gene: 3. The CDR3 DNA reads TGTGCCTGGAGTGTTATAGGGGGCGATACGCAGTATTTT. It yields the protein CAWSVIGGDTQYF.

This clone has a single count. The DNA of the CDR3 is TGCAGCGTTGAAGGCCCAGGGTTTTTAACAGATACGCAGTATTTT. Translated: CSVEGPGFLTDTQYF. The rearrangement links TRBV29-1 to TRBJ2-3; weak D call: TRBD1 (5 bases). V was pared by 1 base and J by 3 bases, with 14 bases between. CDR3 length equals 15 residues. CDR1 and CDR2 (germline): SQVTM, ANQGSEA.

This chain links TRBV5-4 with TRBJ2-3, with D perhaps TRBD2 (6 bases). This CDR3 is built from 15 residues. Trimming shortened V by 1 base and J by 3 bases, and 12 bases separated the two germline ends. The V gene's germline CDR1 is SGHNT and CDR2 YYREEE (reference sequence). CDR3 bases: TGTGCCAGCAGCTTGAGGAGGGATGGGACAGATACGCAGTATTTT. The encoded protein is CASSLRRDGTDTQYF.

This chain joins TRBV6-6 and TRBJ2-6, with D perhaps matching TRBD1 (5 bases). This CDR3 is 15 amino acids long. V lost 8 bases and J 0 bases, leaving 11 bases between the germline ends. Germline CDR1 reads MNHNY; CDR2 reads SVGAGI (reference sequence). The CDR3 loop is CASWVRDSGANVLTF. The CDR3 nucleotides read TGTGCCAGCTGGGTCAGGGACTCTGGGGCCAACGTCCTGACTTTC.

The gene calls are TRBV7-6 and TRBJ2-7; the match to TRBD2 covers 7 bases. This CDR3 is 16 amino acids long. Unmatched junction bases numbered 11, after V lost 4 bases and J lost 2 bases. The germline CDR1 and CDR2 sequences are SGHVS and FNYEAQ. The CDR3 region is CASSSRSGRGAYEQYF. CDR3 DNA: TGTGCCAGCAGCTCGAGGTCGGGACGGGGGGCCTACGAGCAGTACTTC.

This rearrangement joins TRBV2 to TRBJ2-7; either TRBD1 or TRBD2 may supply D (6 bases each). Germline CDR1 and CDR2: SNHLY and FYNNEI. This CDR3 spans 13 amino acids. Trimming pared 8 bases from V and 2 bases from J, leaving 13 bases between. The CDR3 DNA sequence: TGTGCCAGCCTGAGGGGGGACGCCTACGAGCAGTACTTC. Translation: CASLRGDAYEQYF.

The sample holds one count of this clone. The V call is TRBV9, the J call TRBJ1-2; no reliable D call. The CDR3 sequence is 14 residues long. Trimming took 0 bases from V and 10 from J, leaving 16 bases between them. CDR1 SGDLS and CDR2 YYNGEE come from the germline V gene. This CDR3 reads CASSVGSAQFSYTF. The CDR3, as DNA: TGTGCCAGCAGCGTAGGTTCAGCGCAGTTCTCCTACACCTTC.

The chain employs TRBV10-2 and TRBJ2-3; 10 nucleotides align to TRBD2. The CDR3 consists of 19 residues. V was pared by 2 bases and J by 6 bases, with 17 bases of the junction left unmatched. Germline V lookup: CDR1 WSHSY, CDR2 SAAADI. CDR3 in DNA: TGCGCCAGCAGTGAGCCACCGGGACTAGCGAGACCGTCAGCGGATACGCAGTATTTT. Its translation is CASSEPPGLARPSADTQYF.

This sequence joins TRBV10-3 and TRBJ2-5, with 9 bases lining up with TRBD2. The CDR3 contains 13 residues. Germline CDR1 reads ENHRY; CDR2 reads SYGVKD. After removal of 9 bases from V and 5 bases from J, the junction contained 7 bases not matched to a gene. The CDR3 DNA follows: TGTGCCATTAGAGCGGGAGGAGGGGAGACCCAGTACTTC. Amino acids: CAIRAGGGETQYF.

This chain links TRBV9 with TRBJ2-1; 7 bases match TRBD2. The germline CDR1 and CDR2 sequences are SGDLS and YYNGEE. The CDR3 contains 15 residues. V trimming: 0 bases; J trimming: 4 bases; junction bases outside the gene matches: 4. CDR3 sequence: CASSVEGEGYNEQFF. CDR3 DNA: TGTGCCAGCAGCGTAGAAGGGGAGGGTTACAATGAGCAGTTCTTC.

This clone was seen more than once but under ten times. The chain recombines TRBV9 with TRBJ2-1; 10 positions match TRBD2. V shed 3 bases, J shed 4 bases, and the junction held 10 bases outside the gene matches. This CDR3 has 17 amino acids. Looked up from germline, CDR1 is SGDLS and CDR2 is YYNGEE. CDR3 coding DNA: TGTGCCAGCAGCGACCACCCCACTAGCGGGAAGTACAATGAGCAGTTCTTC. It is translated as CASSDHPTSGKYNEQFF.

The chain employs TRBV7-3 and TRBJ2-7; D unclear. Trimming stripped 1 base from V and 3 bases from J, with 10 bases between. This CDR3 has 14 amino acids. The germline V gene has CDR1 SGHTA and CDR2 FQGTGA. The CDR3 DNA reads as TGTGCCAGCAGCTTAATGCCACTAAACTACGAGCAGTACTTC. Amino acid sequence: CASSLMPLNYEQYF.

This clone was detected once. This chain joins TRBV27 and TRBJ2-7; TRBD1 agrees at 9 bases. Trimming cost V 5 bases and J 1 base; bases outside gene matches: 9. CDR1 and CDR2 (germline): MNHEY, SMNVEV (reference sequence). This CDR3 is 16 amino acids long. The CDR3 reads CASSGYRDRVSYEQYF. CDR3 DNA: TGTGCCAGCAGTGGATACCGGGACAGGGTGTCCTACGAGCAGTACTTC.

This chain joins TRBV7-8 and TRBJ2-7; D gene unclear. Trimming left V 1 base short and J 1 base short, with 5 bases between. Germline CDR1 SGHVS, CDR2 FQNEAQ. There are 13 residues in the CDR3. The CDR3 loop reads CASSLDISYEQYF. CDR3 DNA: TGTGCCAGCAGCTTAGACATTTCCTACGAGCAGTACTTC.